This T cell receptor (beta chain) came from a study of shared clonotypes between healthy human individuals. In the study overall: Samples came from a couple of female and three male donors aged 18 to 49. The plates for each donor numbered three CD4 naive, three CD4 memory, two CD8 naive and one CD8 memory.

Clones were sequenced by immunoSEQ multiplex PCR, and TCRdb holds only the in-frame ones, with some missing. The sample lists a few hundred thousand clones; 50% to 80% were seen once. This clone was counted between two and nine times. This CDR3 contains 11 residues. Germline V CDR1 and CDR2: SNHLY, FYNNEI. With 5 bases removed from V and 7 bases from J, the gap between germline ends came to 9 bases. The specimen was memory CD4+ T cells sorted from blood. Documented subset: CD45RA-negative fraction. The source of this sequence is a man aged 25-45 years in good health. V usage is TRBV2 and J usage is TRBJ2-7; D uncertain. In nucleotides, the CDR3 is TGTGCCAGCAGTTCCCAAGTGGAGCAGTACTTC. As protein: CASSSQVEQYF.